This T cell receptor (beta chain) was found in a study of cytomegalovirus exposure and HLA in healthy donors. Deletions cut 5 bases from V and 9 bases from J, with 17 bases between. The germline CDR1 and CDR2 sequences are SGHTA and FQGNSA. This CDR3 has 14 amino acids. Primers: 60 Vbeta forward and 13 Jbeta reverse. Measured with immunoSEQ multiplex PCR; TCRdb has only the in-frame clones, and not every one. The sample holds fewer than 200,000 clones, roughly 84% seen once. This receptor was obtained from a man in his thirties or forties in good health and CMV-seronegative. The chain links TRBV7-2 to TRBJ2-1, with a tentative D call TRBD1 (5 bases). Sequencing was done on a sample of PBMCs. The CDR3 reads CASSPHPSRGEQFF. The CDR3, as DNA: TGTGCCAGCAGCCCACATCCCTCTAGGGGTGAGCAGTTCTTC. The whole variable domain, remainder taken from reference TRBV7-2 and TRBJ2-1, is GAGVSQSPSNKVTEKGKDVELRCDPISGHTALYWYRQSLGQGLEFLIYFQGNSAPDKSGLPSDRFSAERTGGSVSTLTIQRTQQEDSAVYLCASSPHPSRGEQFFGPGTRLTVL.